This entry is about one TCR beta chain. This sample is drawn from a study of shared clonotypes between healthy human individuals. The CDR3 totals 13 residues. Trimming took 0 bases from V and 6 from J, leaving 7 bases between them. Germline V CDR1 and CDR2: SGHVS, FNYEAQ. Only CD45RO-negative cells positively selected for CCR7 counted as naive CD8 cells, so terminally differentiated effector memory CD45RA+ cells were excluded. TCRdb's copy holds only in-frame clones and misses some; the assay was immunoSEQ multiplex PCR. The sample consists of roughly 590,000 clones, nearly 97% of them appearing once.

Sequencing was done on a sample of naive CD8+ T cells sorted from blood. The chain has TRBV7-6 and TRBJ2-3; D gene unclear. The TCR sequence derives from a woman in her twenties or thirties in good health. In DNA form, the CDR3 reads TGTGCCAGCAGCTTAGCAGGTTGGGATACGCAGTATTTT. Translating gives CASSLAGWDTQYF.